The sequence of this TCR beta chain was determined in a study of cytomegalovirus exposure and HLA in healthy donors. PCR was performed using 60 Vbeta and 13 Jbeta primers. The assay was immunoSEQ multiplex PCR, and TCRdb's table has in-frame clones only and misses some. Of 200,000 or so clones listed, around 83% are singletons. The CDR3 runs 13 residues. Germline V gene lookup returns CDR1 MNHEY and CDR2 SVGAGI. With V trimmed by 5 bases and J by 2 bases, 1 base remained unmatched. This chain joins TRBV6-5 and TRBJ2-3, with TRBD2 identical over 7 bases. This TCR came from a woman aged 50 to 60 in good health and CMV-seropositive. The sequenced sample was PBMCs. The CDR3 DNA sequence: TGTGCCAGCAGTAGGGACTACACAGATACGCAGTATTTT. This translates into CASSRDYTDTQYF.